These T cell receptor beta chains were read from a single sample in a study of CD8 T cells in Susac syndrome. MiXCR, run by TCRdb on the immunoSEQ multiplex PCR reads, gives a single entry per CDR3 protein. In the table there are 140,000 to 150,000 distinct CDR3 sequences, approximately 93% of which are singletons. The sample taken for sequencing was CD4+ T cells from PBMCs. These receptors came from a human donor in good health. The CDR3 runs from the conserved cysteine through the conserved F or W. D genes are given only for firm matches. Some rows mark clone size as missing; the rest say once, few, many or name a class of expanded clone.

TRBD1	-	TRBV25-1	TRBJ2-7	CASSDTRKQGFDEQYF	TGTGCCAGCAGTGACACACGGAAACAGGGGTTCGACGAGCAGTACTTC
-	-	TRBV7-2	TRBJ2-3	CASSREADTQYF	TGTGCCAGCAGCCGAGAGGCGGATACGCAGTATTTT
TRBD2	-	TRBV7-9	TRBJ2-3	CASSLPASGNTDTQYF	TGTGCCAGCAGCTTACCCGCTAGCGGGAACACAGATACGCAGTATTTT
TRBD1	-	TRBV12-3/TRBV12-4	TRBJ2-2	CASSFGTGAGELFF	TGTGCCAGCAGCTTTGGGACAGGGGCCGGGGAGCTGTTTTTT
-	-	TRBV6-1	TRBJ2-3	CASSEVFALAQYF	TGTGCCAGCAGTGAAGTGTTCGCTTTAGCGCAGTATTTT
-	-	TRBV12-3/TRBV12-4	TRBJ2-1	CASSLEGGDEQFF	TGTGCCAGCAGTTTGGAGGGAGGTGATGAGCAGTTCTTC
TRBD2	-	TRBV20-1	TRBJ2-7	CSALGLAASYEQYF	TGCAGTGCTCTCGGACTAGCGGCCTCCTACGAGCAGTACTTC
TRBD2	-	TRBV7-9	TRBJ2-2	CASSRPSGAGELFF	TGTGCCAGCAGCCGTCCCAGCGGGGCCGGGGAGCTGTTTTTT
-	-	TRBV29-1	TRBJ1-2	CSVDVGGLGYTF	TGCAGCGTTGACGTCGGGGGTCTCGGCTACACCTTC
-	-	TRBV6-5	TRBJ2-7	CASSTLSSYEQYF	TGTGCCAGCAGTACTCTCAGCTCCTACGAGCAGTACTTC
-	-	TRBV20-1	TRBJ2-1	CSATLGSSYNEQFF	TGCAGTGCTACGCTGGGGAGCTCCTACAATGAGCAGTTCTTC
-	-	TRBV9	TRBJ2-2	CASSPMGTGELFF	TGTGCCAGCAGCCCGATGGGGACCGGGGAGCTGTTTTTT
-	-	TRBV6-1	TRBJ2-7	CASSEVGEQYF	TGTGCCAGCAGTGAAGTAGGGGAGCAGTACTTC
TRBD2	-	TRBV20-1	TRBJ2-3	CSASVLAGVEDTQYF	TGCAGTGCTAGTGTGCTAGCGGGAGTAGAAGATACGCAGTATTTT
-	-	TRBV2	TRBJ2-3	CASSDVGGGTDTQYF	TGTGCCAGCAGTGATGTTGGGGGTGGCACAGATACGCAGTATTTT
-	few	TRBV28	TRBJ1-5	CASSLAFSGRSHQPQHF	TGTGCCAGCAGTTTAGCTTTTTCGGGACGGTCCCATCAGCCCCAGCATTTT
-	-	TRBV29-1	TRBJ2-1	CSARGGYNEQFF	TGCAGCGCCCGAGGCGGCTACAATGAGCAGTTCTTC
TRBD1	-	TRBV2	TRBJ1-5	CASSVSPGQISNQPQHF	TGTGCCAGCAGTGTATCACCGGGACAGATTAGCAATCAGCCCCAGCATTTT
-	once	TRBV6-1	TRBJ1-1	CASRPHGVVGEAFF	TGTGCCAGCAGACCCCACGGGGTAGTTGGGGAAGCTTTCTTT
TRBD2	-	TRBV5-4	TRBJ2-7	CASSLFGGRAAYEQYF	TGTGCCAGCAGCTTGTTCGGCGGGAGGGCCGCCTACGAGCAGTACTTC
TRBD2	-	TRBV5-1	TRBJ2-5	CASSFREGQETQYF	TGCGCCAGCAGCTTTCGGGAGGGCCAAGAGACCCAGTACTTC
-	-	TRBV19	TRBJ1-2	CASNPGPRNYGYTF	TGTGCCAGTAACCCCGGCCCTAGGAACTATGGCTACACCTTC
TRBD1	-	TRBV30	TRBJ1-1	CAWGQTGGPPLRKAFF	TGTGCCTGGGGCCAAACAGGGGGCCCCCCCTTAAGGAAAGCTTTCTTT
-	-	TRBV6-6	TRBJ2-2	CASSSGVSSTGELFF	TGTGCCAGCAGCTCAGGGGTTTCGAGCACCGGGGAGCTGTTTTTT
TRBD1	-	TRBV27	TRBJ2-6	CASSTGTGGFGANVLTF	TGTGCCAGCAGTACCGGGACAGGGGGGTTTGGGGCCAACGTCCTGACTTTC
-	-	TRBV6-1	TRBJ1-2	CASRASFWTARGYTF	TGTGCCAGCAGGGCAAGTTTCTGGACTGCCCGGGGCTACACCTTC
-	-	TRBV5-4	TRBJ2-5	CASSFGLTDQETQYF	TGTGCCAGCAGCTTTGGTCTAACAGATCAAGAGACCCAGTACTTC
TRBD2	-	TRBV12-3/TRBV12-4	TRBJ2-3	CASSQSGADTQYF	TGTGCCAGCAGCCAAAGCGGGGCAGATACGCAGTATTTT
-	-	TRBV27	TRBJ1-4	CASSYNRGRGRMGEKLFF	TGTGCCAGCAGTTATAACCGTGGCAGGGGTAGGATGGGTGAAAAACTGTTTTTT
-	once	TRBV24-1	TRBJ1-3	CAIITTGIGNTIYF	TGTGCCATCATCACAACAGGGATCGGAAACACCATATATTTT
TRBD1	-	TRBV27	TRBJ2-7	CASSLAPPFRDRVFIHEQYF	TGTGCCAGCAGTTTAGCCCCTCCGTTTAGGGACAGGGTCTTCATCCACGAGCAGTACTTC
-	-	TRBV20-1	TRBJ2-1	CSASRVYGDEQFF	TGCAGTGCTAGCAGGGTCTACGGGGATGAGCAGTTCTTC
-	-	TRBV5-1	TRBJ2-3	CASSLNGVSTDTQYF	TGCGCCAGCAGCTTGAACGGGGTATCGACAGATACGCAGTATTTT
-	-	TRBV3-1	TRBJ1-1	CASSQAYEVGNTEAFF	TGTGCCAGCAGCCAAGCATACGAGGTTGGGAACACTGAAGCTTTCTTT
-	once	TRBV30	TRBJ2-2	CAWRQERNTGELFF	TGTGCCTGGAGGCAAGAGCGGAACACCGGGGAGCTGTTTTTT
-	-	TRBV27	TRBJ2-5	CASSLSRQEAQYF	TGTGCCAGCAGTTTATCACGCCAAGAGGCCCAGTACTTC
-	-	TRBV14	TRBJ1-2	CASSPPRRARYEGYTF	TGTGCCAGCAGTCCACCCCGGAGGGCCCGCTACGAGGGCTACACCTTC
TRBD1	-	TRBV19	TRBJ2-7	CASSSPGTGFYEQYF	TGTGCCAGTAGTTCCCCCGGGACAGGGTTCTACGAGCAGTACTTC
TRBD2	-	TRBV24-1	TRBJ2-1	CATSDHGLAGRGEQFF	TGTGCCACCAGTGATCACGGACTAGCGGGAAGGGGTGAGCAGTTCTTC
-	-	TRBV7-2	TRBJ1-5	CASSYDSPGPQHF	TGTGCCAGCAGCTACGACTCCCCGGGGCCCCAGCATTTT
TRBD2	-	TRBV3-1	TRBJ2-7	CASSQDLAGEYEQYF	TGTGCCAGCAGCCAAGATTTGGCGGGAGAGTACGAGCAGTACTTC
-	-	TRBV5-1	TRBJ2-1	CASSFPRGSYNEQFF	TGCGCCAGCAGCTTCCCCCGGGGCTCCTACAATGAGCAGTTCTTC
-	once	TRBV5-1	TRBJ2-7	CASSLAASGQGSVYEQYF	TGCGCCAGCAGCTTGGCCGCAAGTGGTCAGGGGTCCGTCTACGAGCAGTACTTC